This T cell receptor (beta chain) is from a study of Ad26.COV2.S vaccination and SARS-CoV-2 variants (dated by TCRdb to the early 2020s). For context, the study as a whole: Vaccine-arm donors were drawn from COV1001, a multicentre, randomized, double-blind, placebo-controlled phase I-IIa trial of Ad26.COV2.S in healthy adults. Ad26.COV2.S was given intramuscularly at 5x10^10 or 1x10^11 viral particles, as a single shot or as two shots 56 days apart. TCRbeta repertoire sequencing was used to assess the specificity and breadth of SARS-CoV-2-reactive T cell receptors after Ad26.COV2.S vaccination. The TCR-sequenced set comprised around 30 samples: approximately 19 Ad26.COV2.S vaccine recipients, 5 placebo recipients and 8 SARS-CoV-2 convalescent individuals. Participants in the trial were split at random into five groups of five each, receiving low-dose or high-dose Ad26.COV2.S once or twice, or else placebo on both occasions. Investigators did not know the trial group allocation while performing experiments and assessing outcomes.

Looking up the germline V gene yields CDR1 MGHRA and CDR2 YSYEKL. Between the V and J ends, shortened by 4 bases and 6 bases respectively, the junction contains 12 bases. The CDR3 numbers 14 residues from cysteine through phenylalanine. Only CDR3 DNA is held: 42 bases, read in frame from base 1. Beyond this particular receptor, the publication reports: The study was not powered to compare responses between vaccine doses or regimens. Non-spike TCR breadth was comparable between vaccine and placebo recipients, consistent with the vaccine containing only spike. Ad26.COV2.S recipients had higher spike-specific TCR breadth than placebo recipients (P = 0.0014). Substantial breadth of spike-specific CD8+ and CD4+ T cell responses was reported after vaccination. It was noted by the authors that total T cell responses may have been underestimated by the TCR breadth and depth analyses.

A note on this clone: There is no known antigen for this receptor. Base quality data are lacking; no much larger clone is found one base away.

The immunoSEQ Assay was the method used to sequence TCRbeta CDR3 regions. After extraction, genomic DNA underwent amplification by bias-controlled multiplex PCR, followed by high-throughput sequencing. Per the authors' processing: Collapsing and filtering of sequences were performed to quantify the absolute abundance of each unique TCRbeta CDR3 region. T cell fraction was estimated by normalizing TCRbeta template counts to usable DNA, with usable DNA measured through amplification of reference genes found in all nucleated cells. Repertoire TCRs were annotated as SARS-CoV-2-specific when V gene, CDR3 amino acid sequence and J gene were exactly matched to a known reactive TCR set. MIRA supplied the reference SARS-CoV-2 TCR set, which was filtered for enrichment in COVID-19-positive ImmuneCODE repertoires so that public or cross-reactive TCRs were removed. Drawing on the MIRA antigens, annotated TCRs were analysed further at the level of specific ORF or position within ORF. Depth was the summed frequency of annotated unique rearrangements, while breadth was defined as annotated unique rearrangements over total unique productive rearrangements. Two-sided Wilcoxon rank-sum tests were applied when comparing TCR breadth between groups. TCRdb holds this immuneACCESS table with in-frame rearrangements only. Some clones are missing; in checked studies, unresolved V genes explain under half, and the rest has no known cause. Clone size and the V and J calls come from that table; the DNA yielded D and trimming. The sample table records around 450,000 clones; about nine tenths of these occur just once. The ten largest clones add up to roughly an eighth of the sample.

The meaning of the sample's treatment or condition label: roughly 19 received Ad26.COV2.S at low or high dose, single or two shots; 5 received placebo; per-sample allocation not given. For vaccine and placebo recipients, the sequenced repertoires came from samples collected on day 63 after the first injection. Between 29 July and 7 August 2020, Cohort 1b enrolled approximately 26 adults aged 18-55 years at one site in Boston, USA. Ad26.COV2.S consisted of a replication-incompetent adenovirus type 26 vector by which a prefusion-stabilized SARS-CoV-2 spike protein from the original Wuhan strain was expressed.

The chain was built from TRBV4-1 and TRBJ1-4; a tentative D match to TRBD1 spans 6 bases. Sequencing used peripheral blood, obtained in a trial of Ad26.COV2.S vaccine versus placebo. The source of this sequence is a person between 18 and 65 years old who received the Ad26.COV2.S COVID-19 vaccine or a placebo. The nucleotide sequence is given as TGCGCCAGCAGCCTTTTCGGGGGCCATGAAAAACTGTTTTTT. This encodes CASSLFGGHEKLFF.